The sequence of this T cell receptor beta chain was determined in a study of CD8+ T cells in alopecia areata. This CDR3 comprises 12 residues. CDR1 and CDR2 (germline): SNHLY, FYNNEI. With 7 bases clipped from V and 9 bases from J, the junction kept 6 bases outside the gene matches. Indicated treatment: oral pan-JAK inhibitor, 5-10 mg twice daily. PBMCs were stained for CD3, CD4 and CD8, and CD4+ and CD8+ T cells were sorted. Isolated RNA was reverse transcribed into cDNA used as the sequencing template. Sequencing was performed with immunoSEQ multiplex PCR; in TCRdb, only in-frame clones are kept and a portion is missing. The data hold a few hundred thousand clones, with 43% observed a single time.

Sequencing was performed on CD4+ T cells sorted from blood, taken at approximately week 36, from a patient treated with tofacitinib. This clonotype was sampled from a human donor with alopecia areata. The rearrangement uses TRBV2 and TRBJ2-1; the match to TRBD2 covers 7 bases. CDR3 sequence (DNA): TGTGCCAGCAAGCAGGGCGGGGGTGAGCAGTTCTTC. This encodes CASKQGGGEQFF.